Following are 18 T cell receptor beta chains from one sample sequenced in a study of T cell responses to AZD1222 COVID-19 vaccine. Profiling relied on immunoSEQ multiplex PCR, and the TCRdb table lists in-frame clones only, not all of them. This repertoire shows around 100,000 clones, 85% to 95% found once; its top ten account for roughly 1.8%. Material: peripheral blood, obtained on day 0 of AZD1222 vaccination. Every receptor here comes from an adult in good health.

The chain carries TRBV6-2 or TRBV6-3 and TRBJ2-7; a weak D match, TRBD2 (5 bases). This CDR3 contains 13 residues. Trimming pared 2 bases from V and 4 bases from J, leaving 9 bases between. Germline CDR1 and CDR2: MNHEY and SVGEGT. CDR3 in DNA: TGTGCCAGCAGTTACCACCGGGGATACGAGCAGTACTTC. Translation gives CASSYHRGYEQYF.

There are a few counts of this clone. This chain joins TRBV14 and TRBJ1-6, with 11 bases aligning to TRBD1. The germline gives CDR1 SGHDN, CDR2 FVKESK. The CDR3 has 13 amino acids. J was trimmed by 9 bases and V by 7 bases; bases with no gene match: 2. Here the CDR3 reads CASTGTGGSPLHF. As DNA, the CDR3 is TGTGCCAGCACCGGGACAGGGGGTTCACCCCTCCACTTT. Full variable domain (outside the CDR3, taken from reference TRBV14 and TRBJ1-6): EAGVTQFPSHSVIEKGQTVTLRCDPISGHDNLYWYRRVMGKEIKFLLHFVKESKQDESGMPNNRFLAERTGGTYSTLKVQPAELEDSGVYFCASTGTGGSPLHFGNGTRLTVT.

The rearrangement joins TRBV18 to TRBJ2-1; D remains ambiguous. This CDR3 is 12 amino acids long. The germline gives CDR1 KGHSH, CDR2 LQKENI. The V end lost 4 bases, the J end lost 9 bases, and 10 bases lay between the germline ends. The chain's CDR3 is CASSQTTVEQFF. CDR3 DNA: TGTGCCAGCTCACAAACTACGGTTGAGCAGTTCTTC. Complete variable domain (other parts from reference TRBV18 and TRBJ2-1): NAGVMQNPRHLVRRRGQEARLRCSPMKGHSHVYWYRQLPEEGLKFMVYLQKENIIDESGMPKERFSAEFPKEGPSILRIQQVVRGDSAAYFCASSQTTVEQFFGPGTRLTVL.

This clone was observed a single time. This rearrangement joins TRBV13 to TRBJ1-6; 7 positions match TRBD1. The germline CDR1 and CDR2 sequences are PRHDT and FYEKMQ (reference sequence). The CDR3 is 15 residues long. The J segment lost 4 bases and the V segment lost 5 bases, leaving 5 bases of the junction unmatched. CDR3 sequence: CASSPRDRYNSPLHF. Written as DNA, the CDR3 is TGTGCCAGCAGCCCCCGGGACAGATATAATTCACCCCTCCACTTT.

This chain links TRBV27 with TRBJ1-1, with D hard to call. The V gene lost 8 bases and the J gene lost 4 bases, with 11 bases spanning the gap. Germline V gene lookup returns CDR1 MNHEY and CDR2 SMNVEV (reference sequence). The CDR3 loop spans 12 amino acids. CDR3 sequence reads: CASRSSGTEAFF. DNA of the CDR3: TGTGCCAGCCGATCGTCGGGCACTGAAGCTTTCTTT.

The V call is TRBV28, the J call TRBJ1-5; D gene unclear. This CDR3 is 12 amino acids long. V lost 6 bases and J lost 3, with 6 bases in between. Germline assignment: CDR1 MDHEN and CDR2 SYDVKM. In DNA form, the CDR3 reads TGTGCCAGCAGCCTTATCAATCAGCCCCAGCATTTT. It encodes CASSLINQPQHF.

This chain links TRBV2 with TRBJ2-7; no reliable D call. Deletions cut 6 bases from V and 0 bases from J, with 12 bases between. Germline V CDR1 and CDR2: SNHLY, FYNNEI. There are 14 residues in the CDR3. The CDR3 nucleotides are TGTGCCAGCAGGCGGCCAGGTAGCTCCTACGAGCAGTACTTC. This gives the protein CASRRPGSSYEQYF.

The chain employs TRBV6-5 and TRBJ2-3; TRBD1 agrees at 7 bases. This CDR3 is 11 amino acids long. The V segment lost 8 bases and the J segment 4 bases; nucleotides outside the gene matches: 0. CDR1 and CDR2 from the germline V gene are MNHEY and SVGAGI. CDR3 region: CASGQADTQYF. The CDR3 coding sequence is TGTGCCAGCGGACAGGCAGATACGCAGTATTTT.

V and J are TRBV27 and TRBJ1-1, with D perhaps TRBD1 (5 bases). The CDR3 totals 14 residues. The V and J ends lost 6 bases and 5 bases respectively, with 16 bases between them. In germline, CDR1 is MNHEY, CDR2 SMNVEV (reference sequence). The CDR3 nucleotides are TGTGCCAGCAGCCCCCCGGGGGGGGGAACTGAAGCTTTCTTT. This encodes CASSPPGGGTEAFF.

In its sample, this clone was seen once. V gene TRBV19 combines with J gene TRBJ1-4; TRBD1 matches 7 bases. V gave up 6 bases and J gave up 2 bases; unmatched junction bases: 6. The CDR3 is 15 amino acids. Germline V CDR1 and CDR2: LNHDA, SQIVND (reference sequence). The CDR3 region is CASSPGTATNEKLFF. CDR3 DNA: TGTGCCAGTAGCCCTGGGACAGCCACTAATGAAAAACTGTTTTTT.

This clone was detected a few times. The chain recombines TRBV18 with TRBJ1-6; 11 positions agree with TRBD1. The CDR3 consists of 15 residues. The trim removed 5 bases at V and 7 bases at J, leaving 4 bases unmatched. In germline, CDR1 is KGHSH, CDR2 LQKENI. The CDR3, as DNA: TGTGCCAGCTCAATGGGACAGGGGGACAATTCACCCCTCCACTTT. Amino acids: CASSMGQGDNSPLHF. Filled out from reference TRBV18 and TRBJ1-6, the complete variable domain reads NAGVMQNPRHLVRRRGQEARLRCSPMKGHSHVYWYRQLPEEGLKFMVYLQKENIIDESGMPKERFSAEFPKEGPSILRIQQVVRGDSAAYFCASSMGQGDNSPLHFGNGTRLTVT.

The V gene is TRBV3-1 (or the pseudogene TRBV3-2), the J gene TRBJ2-7; D is perhaps TRBD2 (6 bases). The germline V and J ends were trimmed by 0 bases and 8 bases, with 11 bases remaining between them. Germline V gene sequence: CDR1 LGHDT, CDR2 YNNKEL (reference sequence). The CDR3 length is 13 residues. This CDR3 is CASSQDGAGKQYF. Written as DNA, the CDR3 is TGTGCCAGCAGCCAAGATGGGGCGGGGAAGCAGTACTTC.

With respect to this clone: The sample carries other DNA sequences with the same CDR3. The chain carries TRBV27 and TRBJ2-1; D is perhaps TRBD2 (6 bases). Germline V lookup: CDR1 MNHEY, CDR2 SMNVEV (reference sequence). CDR3 size: 14 residues. The V gene lost 5 bases and the J gene lost 1 base, with 9 bases spanning the gap. As DNA, the CDR3 is TGTGCCAGCAGTGCCGGGAGTTCCTACAATGAGCAGTTCTTC. This gives the protein CASSAGSSYNEQFF.

The V call is TRBV5-1, the J call TRBJ1-2; the D gene is possibly TRBD1 (5 bases). The CDR3 is 15 residues long. V was pared by 4 bases and J by 6 bases, with 19 bases between. Germline values: CDR1 SGHRS, CDR2 YFSETQ. This chain's CDR3 is CASSPREGEVDGYTF. The CDR3 nucleotides read TGCGCCAGCAGCCCCCGGGAAGGGGAGGTTGATGGCTACACCTTC.

The gene calls are TRBV7-9 and TRBJ2-3; the D gene is possibly TRBD2 (5 bases). CDR3 length equals 14 residues. The germline V gene encodes CDR1 SEHNR and CDR2 FQNEAQ (reference sequence). Trimming removed 3 bases from V and 2 bases from J, with 9 bases in between. The CDR3 sequence: CASSFIRDTDTQYF. The CDR3, as DNA: TGTGCCAGCAGCTTTATCCGGGACACAGATACGCAGTATTTT.

The chain employs TRBV6-5 and TRBJ1-5; TRBD1 might be the D (6 bases). CDR1 MNHEY and CDR2 SVGAGI come from the germline V gene. CDR3 size: 14 residues. V dropped 0 bases and J dropped 5 bases, with 8 bases sitting between them. The CDR3 here is CASSYSGGHQPQHF. CDR3 DNA sequence: TGTGCCAGCAGTTACTCCGGGGGCCATCAGCCCCAGCATTTT.

The gene calls are TRBV6-1 and TRBJ1-2; D possibly corresponds to TRBD1 (5 bases). The CDR3 is 12 amino acids. V was trimmed by 3 bases and J by 7 bases, leaving 9 bases between them. Germline V lookup: CDR1 MNHNS, CDR2 SASEGT. The CDR3 protein is CASSDHRPGYTF. As DNA, the CDR3 is TGTGCCAGCAGTGACCACAGGCCTGGCTACACCTTC.

The chain joins TRBV28 to TRBJ2-7; 11 bases map to TRBD2. V dropped 6 bases and J dropped 3; count of bases not matched to a gene: 4. The CDR3 is 14 residues long. The germline V gene has CDR1 MDHEN and CDR2 SYDVKM. The CDR3 loop is CASRRTSGSYEQYF. In nucleotides, the CDR3 is TGTGCCAGCAGACGAACTAGCGGGAGCTACGAGCAGTACTTC.